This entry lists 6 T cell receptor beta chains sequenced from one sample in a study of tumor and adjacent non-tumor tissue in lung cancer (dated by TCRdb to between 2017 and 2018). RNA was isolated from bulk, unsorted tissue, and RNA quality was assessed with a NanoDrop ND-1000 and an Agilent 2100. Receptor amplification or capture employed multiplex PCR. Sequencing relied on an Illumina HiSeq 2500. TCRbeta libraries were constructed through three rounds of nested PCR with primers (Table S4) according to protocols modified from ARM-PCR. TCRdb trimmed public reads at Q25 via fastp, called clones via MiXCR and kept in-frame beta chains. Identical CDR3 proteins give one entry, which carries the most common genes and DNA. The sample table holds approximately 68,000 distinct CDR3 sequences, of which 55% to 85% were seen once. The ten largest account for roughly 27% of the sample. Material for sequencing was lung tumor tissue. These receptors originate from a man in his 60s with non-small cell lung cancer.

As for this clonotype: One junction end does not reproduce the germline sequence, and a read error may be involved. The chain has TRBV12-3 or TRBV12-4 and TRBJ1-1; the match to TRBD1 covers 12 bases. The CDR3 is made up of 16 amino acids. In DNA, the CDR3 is TGTGCCACCAGTTTCGGGACAGGGGGCATGAACGCTGAAGCATTCTTT. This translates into CATSFGTGGMNAEAFF.

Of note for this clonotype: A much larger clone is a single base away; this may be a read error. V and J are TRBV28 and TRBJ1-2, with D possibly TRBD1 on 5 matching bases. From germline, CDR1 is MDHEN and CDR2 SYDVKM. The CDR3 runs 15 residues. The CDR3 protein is CASSPPGDSYYGYNF. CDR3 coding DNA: TGTGCCAGCAGCCCCCCGGGGGATTCCTACTATGGCTACAACTTC.

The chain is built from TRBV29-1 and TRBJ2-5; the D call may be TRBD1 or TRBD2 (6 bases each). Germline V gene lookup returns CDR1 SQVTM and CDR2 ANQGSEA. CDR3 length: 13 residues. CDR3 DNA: TGCGGGTGGGGGGCAGCAGCACAAGGGACACAGTACTTC. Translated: CGWGAAAQGTQYF. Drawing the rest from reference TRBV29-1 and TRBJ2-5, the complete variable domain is SAVISQKPSRDICQRGTSLTIQCQVDSQVTMMFWYRQQPGQSLTLIATANQGSEATYESGFVIDKFPISRPNLTFSTLTVSNMSPEDSSIYLCGWGAAAQGTQYFGPGTRLLVL.

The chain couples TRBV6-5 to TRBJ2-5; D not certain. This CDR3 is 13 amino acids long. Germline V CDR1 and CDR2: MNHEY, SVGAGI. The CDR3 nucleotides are TGTGACAATAGGCCCTCGCTTGGCGAGACCCAGTACTTC. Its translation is CDNRPSLGETQYF.

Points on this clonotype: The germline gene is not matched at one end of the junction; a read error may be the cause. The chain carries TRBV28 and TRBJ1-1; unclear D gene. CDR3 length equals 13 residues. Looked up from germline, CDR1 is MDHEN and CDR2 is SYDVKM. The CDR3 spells CAISLSENTEAFF. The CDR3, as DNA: TGTGCCATCAGTTTATCGGAGAACACTGAAGCTTTCTTT.

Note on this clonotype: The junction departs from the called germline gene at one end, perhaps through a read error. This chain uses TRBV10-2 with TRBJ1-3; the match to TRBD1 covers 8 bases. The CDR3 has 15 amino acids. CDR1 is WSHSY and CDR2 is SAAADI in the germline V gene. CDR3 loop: CANGDRHPPGSTIYF. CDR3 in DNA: TGCGCCAATGGGGACAGGCACCCGCCAGGAAGCACCATATATTTT.